The clone carrying this T cell receptor (beta chain) appeared once. Per the original data handling: The assay estimated nucleated cells by amplifying reference gene primers. Assay used: immunoSEQ multiplex PCR; TCRdb lists only in-frame clones, some missing. V and J calls and clone size are given by that table; D and trimming were obtained from the DNA. The data contain some 320,000 clones, about 87% of them seen just once; the ten biggest clones take up roughly 8%. This record comes from a study of blood T cell repertoires in COVID-19. Background on the study: The United States, Italy and Spain were the sources of the acute and convalescent COVID-19 samples. T cells, B-cell-depleted T cells, or PBMCs supplied cDNA or gDNA.

The germline CDR1 and CDR2 sequences are MDHEN and SYDVKM. The CDR3 runs 14 residues. Trimming cost V 6 bases and J 2 bases, with 11 bases left between them. Sequenced: peripheral blood. This clonotype originated in a woman between 45 and 65 years old who had recovered from COVID-19. The chain combines TRBV28 with TRBJ2-1; D is perhaps TRBD2 (6 bases). The CDR3 loop is CASSPGGPYNEQFF. The CDR3 bases are TGTGCCAGCAGCCCCGGGGGACCCTACAATGAGCAGTTCTTC.